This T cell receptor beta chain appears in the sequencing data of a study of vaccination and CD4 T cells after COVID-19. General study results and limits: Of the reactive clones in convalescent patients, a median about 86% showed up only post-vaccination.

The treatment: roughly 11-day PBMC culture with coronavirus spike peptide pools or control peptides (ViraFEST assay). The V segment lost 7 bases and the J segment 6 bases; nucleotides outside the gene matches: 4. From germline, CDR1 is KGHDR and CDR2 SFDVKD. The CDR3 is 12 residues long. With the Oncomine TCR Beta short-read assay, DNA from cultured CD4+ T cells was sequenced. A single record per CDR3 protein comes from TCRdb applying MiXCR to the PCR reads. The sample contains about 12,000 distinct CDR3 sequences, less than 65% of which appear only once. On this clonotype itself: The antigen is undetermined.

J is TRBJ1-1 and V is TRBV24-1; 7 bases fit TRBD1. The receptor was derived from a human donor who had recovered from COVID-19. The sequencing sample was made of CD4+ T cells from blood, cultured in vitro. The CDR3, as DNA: TGTGCCACCAGGGACAGGACCGCTGAAGCTTTCTTT. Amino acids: CATRDRTAEAFF.